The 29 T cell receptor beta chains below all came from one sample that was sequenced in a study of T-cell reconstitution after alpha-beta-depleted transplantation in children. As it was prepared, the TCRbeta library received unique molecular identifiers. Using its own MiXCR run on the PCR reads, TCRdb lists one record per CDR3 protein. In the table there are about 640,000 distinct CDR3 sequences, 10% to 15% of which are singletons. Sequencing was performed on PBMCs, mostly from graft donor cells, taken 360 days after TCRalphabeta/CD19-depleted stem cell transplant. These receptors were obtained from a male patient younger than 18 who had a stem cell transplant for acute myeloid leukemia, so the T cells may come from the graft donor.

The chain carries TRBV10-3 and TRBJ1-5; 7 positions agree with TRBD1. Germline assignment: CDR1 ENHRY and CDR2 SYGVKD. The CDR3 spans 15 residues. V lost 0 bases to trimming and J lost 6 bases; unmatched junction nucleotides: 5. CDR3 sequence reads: CAISESDRPPQPQHF. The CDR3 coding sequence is TGTGCCATCAGTGAGTCGGACAGGCCTCCTCAGCCCCAGCATTTT.

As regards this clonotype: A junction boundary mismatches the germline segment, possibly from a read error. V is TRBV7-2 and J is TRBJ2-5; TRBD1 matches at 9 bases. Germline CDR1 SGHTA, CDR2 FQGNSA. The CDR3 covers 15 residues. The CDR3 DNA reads TGTGCCAGCAGCGCGGACAGGGGTACCCAAGGGACCCAGTACTTC. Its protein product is CASSADRGTQGTQYF.

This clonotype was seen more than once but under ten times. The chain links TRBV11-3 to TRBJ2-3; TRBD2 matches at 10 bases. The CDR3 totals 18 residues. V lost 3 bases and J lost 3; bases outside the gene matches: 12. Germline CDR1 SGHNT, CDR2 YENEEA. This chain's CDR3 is CASSLSVSGRARTDTQYF. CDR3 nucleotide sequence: TGTGCCAGCAGCTTGTCTGTAAGCGGGAGGGCGAGGACAGATACGCAGTATTTT.

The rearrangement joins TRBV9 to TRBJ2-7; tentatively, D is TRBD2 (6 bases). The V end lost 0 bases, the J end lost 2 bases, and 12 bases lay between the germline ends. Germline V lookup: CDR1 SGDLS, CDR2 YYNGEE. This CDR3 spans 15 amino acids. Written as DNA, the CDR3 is TGTGCCAGCAGCGTAGCGGGAGAACCAACCTACGAGCAGTACTTC. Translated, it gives CASSVAGEPTYEQYF.

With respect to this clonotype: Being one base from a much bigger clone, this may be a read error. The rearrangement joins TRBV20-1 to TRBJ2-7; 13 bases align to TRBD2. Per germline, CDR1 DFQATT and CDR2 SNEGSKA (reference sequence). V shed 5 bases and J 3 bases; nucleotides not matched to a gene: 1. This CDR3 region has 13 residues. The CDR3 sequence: CSAGTSGNYEQYF. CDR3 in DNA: TGCAGTGCTGGGACTAGCGGGAACTACGAGCAGTACTTC.

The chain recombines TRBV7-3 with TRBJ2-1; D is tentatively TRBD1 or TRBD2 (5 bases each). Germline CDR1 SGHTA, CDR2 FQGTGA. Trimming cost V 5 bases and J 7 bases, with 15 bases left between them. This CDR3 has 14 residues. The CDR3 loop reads CASSPQKGSNEQFF. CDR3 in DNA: TGTGCCAGCAGCCCGCAAAAGGGGAGTAATGAGCAGTTCTTC.

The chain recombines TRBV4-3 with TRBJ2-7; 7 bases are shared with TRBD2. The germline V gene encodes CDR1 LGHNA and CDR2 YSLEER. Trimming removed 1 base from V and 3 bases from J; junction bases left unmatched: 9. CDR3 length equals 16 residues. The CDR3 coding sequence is TGCGCCAGCAGCCAAGGCCGAGCTAGCGGCTTCTACGAGCAGTACTTC. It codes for CASSQGRASGFYEQYF.

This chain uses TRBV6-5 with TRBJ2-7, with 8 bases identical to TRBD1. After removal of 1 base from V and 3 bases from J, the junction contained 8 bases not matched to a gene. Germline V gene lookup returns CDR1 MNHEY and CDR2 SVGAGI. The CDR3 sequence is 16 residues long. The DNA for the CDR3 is TGTGCCAGCAGTTACTGGACCGGGACAGGATACTACGAGCAGTACTTC. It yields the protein CASSYWTGTGYYEQYF.

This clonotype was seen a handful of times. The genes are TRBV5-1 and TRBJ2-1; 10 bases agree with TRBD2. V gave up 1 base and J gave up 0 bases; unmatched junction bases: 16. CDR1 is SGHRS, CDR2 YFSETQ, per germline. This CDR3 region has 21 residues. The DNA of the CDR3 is TGCGCCAGCAGCTTGAAGAGCGGGAGGGCCCCTGTATTGAGCTCCTACAATGAGCAGTTCTTC. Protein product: CASSLKSGRAPVLSSYNEQFF.

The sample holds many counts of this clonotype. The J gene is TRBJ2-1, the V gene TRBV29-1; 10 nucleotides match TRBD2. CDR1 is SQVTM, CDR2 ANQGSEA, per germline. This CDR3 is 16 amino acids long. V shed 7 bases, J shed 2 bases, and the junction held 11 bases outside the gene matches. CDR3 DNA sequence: TGCAGCGGTCTCATCAGACTAGCGGGCACCTACAATGAGCAGTTCTTC. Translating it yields CSGLIRLAGTYNEQFF.

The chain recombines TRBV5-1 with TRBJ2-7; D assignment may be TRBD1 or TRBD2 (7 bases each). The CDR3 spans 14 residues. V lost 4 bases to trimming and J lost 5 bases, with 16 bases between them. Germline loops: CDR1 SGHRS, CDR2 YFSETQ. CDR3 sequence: CASSPTPGGDEQYF. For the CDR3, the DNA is TGCGCCAGCAGCCCCACCCCAGGGGGGGACGAGCAGTACTTC.

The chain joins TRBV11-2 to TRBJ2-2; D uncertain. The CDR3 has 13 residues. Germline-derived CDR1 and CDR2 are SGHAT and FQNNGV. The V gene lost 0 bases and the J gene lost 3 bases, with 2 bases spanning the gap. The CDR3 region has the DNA TGTGCCAGCAGCTTAGACCACACCGGGGAGCTGTTTTTT. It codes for CASSLDHTGELFF.

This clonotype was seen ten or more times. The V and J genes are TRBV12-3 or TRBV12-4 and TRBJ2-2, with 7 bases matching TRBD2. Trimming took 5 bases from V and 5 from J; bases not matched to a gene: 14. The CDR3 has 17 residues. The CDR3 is CASSAAGRETGTGELFF. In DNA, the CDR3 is TGTGCCAGCAGTGCTGCTGGGCGGGAGACTGGGACCGGGGAGCTGTTTTTT.

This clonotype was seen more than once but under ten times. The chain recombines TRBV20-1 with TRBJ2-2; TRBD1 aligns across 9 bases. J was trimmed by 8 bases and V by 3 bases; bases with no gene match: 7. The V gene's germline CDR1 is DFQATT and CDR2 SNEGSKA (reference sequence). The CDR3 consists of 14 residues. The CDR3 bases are TGCAGTGCTAGCCTCGGACAGGGGAAAGGGGAGCTGTTTTTT. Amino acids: CSASLGQGKGELFF.

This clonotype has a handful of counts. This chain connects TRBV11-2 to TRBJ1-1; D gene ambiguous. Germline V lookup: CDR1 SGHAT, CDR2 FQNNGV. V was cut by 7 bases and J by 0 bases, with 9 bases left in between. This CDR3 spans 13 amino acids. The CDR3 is CASKSQVNTEAFF. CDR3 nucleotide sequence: TGTGCCAGCAAATCGCAGGTGAACACTGAAGCTTTCTTT.

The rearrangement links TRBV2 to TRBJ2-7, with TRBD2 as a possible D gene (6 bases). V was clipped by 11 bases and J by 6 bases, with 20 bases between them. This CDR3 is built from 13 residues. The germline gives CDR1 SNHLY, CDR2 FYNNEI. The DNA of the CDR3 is TGTGCCGGAGGGGACTCCAGCTACAGCGAGCAGTACTTC. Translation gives CAGGDSSYSEQYF.

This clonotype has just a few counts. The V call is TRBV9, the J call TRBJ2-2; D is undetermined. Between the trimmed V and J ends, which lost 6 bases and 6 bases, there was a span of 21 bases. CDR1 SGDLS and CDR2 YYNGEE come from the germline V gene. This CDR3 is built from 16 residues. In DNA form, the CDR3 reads TGTGCCAGCACCCCTGGGCAGAGAGTTTTCTCCGGGGAGCTGTTTTTT. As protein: CASTPGQRVFSGELFF.

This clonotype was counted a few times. For the CDR3, the DNA is TGTGCCTGGAGTGTACCGGGGTACGGGGCCAACGTCCTGACTTTC. Its translation: CAWSVPGYGANVLTF. The chain has TRBV30 and TRBJ2-6; maybe TRBD2 (5 bases). Per germline, CDR1 GTSNPN and CDR2 SVGIG (reference sequence). CDR3 size: 15 residues. V lost 0 bases to trimming and J lost 4 bases, with 10 bases between them.

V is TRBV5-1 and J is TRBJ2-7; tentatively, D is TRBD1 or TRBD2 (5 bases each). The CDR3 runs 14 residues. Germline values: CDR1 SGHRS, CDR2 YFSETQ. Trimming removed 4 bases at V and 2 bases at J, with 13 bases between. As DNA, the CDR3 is TGCGCCAGCAGCGAGAAGGGGAGACCCTACGAGCAGTACTTC. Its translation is CASSEKGRPYEQYF. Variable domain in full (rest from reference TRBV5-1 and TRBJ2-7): KAGVTQTPRYLIKTRGQQVTLSCSPISGHRSVSWYQQTPGQGLQFLFEYFSETQRNKGNFPGRFSGRQFSNSRSEMNVSTLELGDSALYLCASSEKGRPYEQYFGPGTRLTVT.

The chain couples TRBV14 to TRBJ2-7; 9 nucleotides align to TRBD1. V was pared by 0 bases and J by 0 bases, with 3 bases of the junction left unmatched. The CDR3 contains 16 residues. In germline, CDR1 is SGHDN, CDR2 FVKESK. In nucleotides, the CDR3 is TGTGCCAGCAGCCAAGATACGGGACAGGGCTCCTACGAGCAGTACTTC. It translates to CASSQDTGQGSYEQYF.

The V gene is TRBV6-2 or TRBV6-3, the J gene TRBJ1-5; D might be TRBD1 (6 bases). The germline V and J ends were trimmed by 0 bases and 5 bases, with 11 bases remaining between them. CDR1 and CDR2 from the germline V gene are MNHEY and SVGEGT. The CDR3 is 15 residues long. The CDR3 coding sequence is TGTGCCAGCAGTTACTCGGGGGCTCCTGATCAGCCCCAGCATTTT. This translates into CASSYSGAPDQPQHF.

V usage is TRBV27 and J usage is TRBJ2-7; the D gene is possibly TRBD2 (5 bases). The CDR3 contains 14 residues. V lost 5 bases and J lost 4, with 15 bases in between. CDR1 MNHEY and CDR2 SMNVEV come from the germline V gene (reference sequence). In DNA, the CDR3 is TGTGCCAGCAGTCCGCTAGCACCCTCTTACGAGCAGTACTTC. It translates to CASSPLAPSYEQYF.

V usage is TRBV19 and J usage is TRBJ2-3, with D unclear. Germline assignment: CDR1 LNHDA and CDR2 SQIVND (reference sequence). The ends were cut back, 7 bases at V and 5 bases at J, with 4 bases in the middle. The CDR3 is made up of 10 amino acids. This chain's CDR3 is CASKGDTQYF. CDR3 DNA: TGTGCCAGTAAAGGAGATACGCAGTATTTT. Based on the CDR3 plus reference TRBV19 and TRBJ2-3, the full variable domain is DGGITQSPKYLFRKEGQNVTLSCEQNLNHDAMYWYRQDPGQGLRLIYYSQIVNDFQKGDIAEGYSVSREKKESFPLTVTSAQKNPTAFYLCASKGDTQYFGPGTRLTVL.

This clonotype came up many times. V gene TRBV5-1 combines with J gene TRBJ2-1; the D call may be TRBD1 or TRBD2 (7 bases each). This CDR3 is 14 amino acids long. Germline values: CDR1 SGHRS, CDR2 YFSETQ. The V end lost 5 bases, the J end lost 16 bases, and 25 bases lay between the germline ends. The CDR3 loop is CASRLREVNRGGFF. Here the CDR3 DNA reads TGCGCCAGCAGACTCCGGGAGGTAAACAGGGGAGGTTTCTTC.

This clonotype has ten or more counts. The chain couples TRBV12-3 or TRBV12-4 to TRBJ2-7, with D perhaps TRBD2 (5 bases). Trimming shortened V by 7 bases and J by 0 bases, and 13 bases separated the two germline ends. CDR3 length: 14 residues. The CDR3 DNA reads TGTGCCAGCAAAAGGTCCACTAGCTCCTACGAGCAGTACTTC. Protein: CASKRSTSSYEQYF.

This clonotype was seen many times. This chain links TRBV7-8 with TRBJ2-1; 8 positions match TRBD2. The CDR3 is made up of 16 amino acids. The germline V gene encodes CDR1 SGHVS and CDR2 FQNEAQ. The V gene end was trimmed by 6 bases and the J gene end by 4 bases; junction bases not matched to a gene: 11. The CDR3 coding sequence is TGTGCCAGCAGGGACCTGGCTAGCGGGCTGTACAATGAGCAGTTCTTC. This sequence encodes CASRDLASGLYNEQFF.

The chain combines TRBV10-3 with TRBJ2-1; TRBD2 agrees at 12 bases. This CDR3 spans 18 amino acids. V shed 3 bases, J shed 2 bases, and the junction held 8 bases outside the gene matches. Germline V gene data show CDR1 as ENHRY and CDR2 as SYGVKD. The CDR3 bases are TGTGCCATCAGTGATACCCTAGCGGGAGGGCCGGCCTACAATGAGCAGTTCTTC. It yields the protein CAISDTLAGGPAYNEQFF.

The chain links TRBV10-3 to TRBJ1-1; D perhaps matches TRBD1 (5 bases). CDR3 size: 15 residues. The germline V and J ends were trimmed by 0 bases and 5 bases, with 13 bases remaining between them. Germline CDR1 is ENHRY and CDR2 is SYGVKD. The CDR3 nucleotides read TGTGCCATCAGTGAGTCAGTAGTGGGGGGAACTGAAGCTTTCTTT. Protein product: CAISESVVGGTEAFF.

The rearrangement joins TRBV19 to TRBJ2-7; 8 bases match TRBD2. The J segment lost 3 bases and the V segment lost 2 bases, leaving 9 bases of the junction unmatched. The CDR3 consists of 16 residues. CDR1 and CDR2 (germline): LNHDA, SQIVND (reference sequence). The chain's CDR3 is CASSIRASREGYEQYF. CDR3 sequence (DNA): TGTGCCAGTAGTATACGGGCTAGCCGGGAGGGCTACGAGCAGTACTTC.